This is a list of T cell receptor beta chains from one sample in a study of blood T cell repertoires in COVID-19. TCRdb's table, derived via immunoSEQ multiplex PCR, lists solely in-frame clones and lacks some. The data show 350,000 to 550,000 clones, with approximately 90% seen just once and roughly 2% held by the top ten. The sequenced material came from PBMCs or T cells enriched from blood (not recorded which). The receptors here all came from a woman aged 18-29 years with acute COVID-19. The conserved cysteine and the conserved F or W are not part of the CDR3 here.

v_gene: TRBV18; CDR3aa: ASSPPSGYGYT
v_gene: TRBV28; CDR3aa: ATRGLNQPQH
v_gene: TRBV9; CDR3aa: ASSPWASTRVTDTQY
v_gene: TRBV28; CDR3aa: ASRPGLAKNIQY
v_gene: TRBV5-1; CDR3aa: ASSDGTSGDNEQF
v_gene: TRBV28; CDR3aa: ASRVLDRANEKLF
v_gene: TRBV25-1; CDR3aa: ASSGGSNQPQH
v_gene: TRBV4-3; CDR3aa: ASSQGQYNEQF
v_gene: TRBV5-1; CDR3aa: ASSNGGLAGGTGELF
v_gene: TRBV5-5; CDR3aa: ASSLEAQTYNSPLH
v_gene: TRBV20-1; CDR3aa: SASIATGTEQY
v_gene: TRBV28; CDR3aa: ASTTGTRTNYGYT
v_gene: TRBV12-3/TRBV12-4; CDR3aa: ASRLQANTEAF
v_gene: TRBV7-2; CDR3aa: ASSLVQISGANVLT
v_gene: TRBV12-3/TRBV12-4; CDR3aa: ASSLGPFDYT
v_gene: TRBV4-3; CDR3aa: ASSQDRGETQY
v_gene: TRBV11-2; CDR3aa: ASSPVNEQF
v_gene: TRBV19; CDR3aa: ASSISGRTEAF
v_gene: TRBV3-1/TRBV3-2; CDR3aa: ASSQWPSNDGYT
v_gene: TRBV30; CDR3aa: AWSGSGGEKLF
v_gene: TRBV27; CDR3aa: ASSLSQSQETQY
v_gene: TRBV9; CDR3aa: ASSLKTGNTDTQY
v_gene: TRBV6-5; CDR3aa: ASRRTDNSPLH
v_gene: TRBV19; CDR3aa: ASSNIGGTEAF
v_gene: TRBV4-3; CDR3aa: ASSQDLAGKGYEQY
v_gene: TRBV2; CDR3aa: ATSFTGGNQPQH
v_gene: TRBV2; CDR3aa: ATSGTGGQPQH
v_gene: TRBV18; CDR3aa: ASSPGDRGSPETQY
v_gene: TRBV11-3; CDR3aa: ASSPGNGGEQY
v_gene: TRBV29-1; CDR3aa: SVGGKRGRADNEQF
v_gene: TRBV3-1/TRBV3-2; CDR3aa: ASSQPRQGGSRQAF
v_gene: TRBV12-3/TRBV12-4; CDR3aa: ASTTTGEGGYT
v_gene: TRBV7-7; CDR3aa: ASSARSRPAGNYGYT
v_gene: TRBV3-1/TRBV3-2; CDR3aa: ASSQDRGGRSEKLF
v_gene: TRBV3-1/TRBV3-2; CDR3aa: ASSQGSSGSDTQY
v_gene: TRBV11-2; CDR3aa: ASSLDLGAGDNEKLF
v_gene: TRBV7-9; CDR3aa: ASSLPGSQETQY
v_gene: TRBV29-1; CDR3aa: SVETRTDSNYGYT
v_gene: TRBV27; CDR3aa: ARRGPLH
v_gene: TRBV5-5; CDR3aa: ASSFTGGTGELF
v_gene: TRBV6-1; CDR3aa: ASSERDRDTEAF
v_gene: TRBV19; CDR3aa: ATRSRLAINEQF
v_gene: TRBV21-1; CDR3aa: ASSPGPRRGNEQF
v_gene: TRBV12-5; CDR3aa: ASGPTTREGNQPQH
v_gene: TRBV27; CDR3aa: ASLKRGGYNEQF
v_gene: TRBV10-3; CDR3aa: AISGTGYGYT
v_gene: TRBV12-3/TRBV12-4; CDR3aa: ASTGITNTEAF